The entry that follows covers one TCR beta chain sequence. The sample carries other DNA sequences with the same CDR3. This sample is part of a study of cytomegalovirus exposure and HLA in healthy donors. Germline CDR1 reads SGHAT; CDR2 reads FQNNGV. This CDR3 has 15 amino acids. Germline trimming cut 2 bases from V and 5 bases from J; bases unmatched to any gene: 3. Primers: 60 Vbeta forward and 13 Jbeta reverse. Generated by immunoSEQ multiplex PCR, the TCRdb table keeps only in-frame clones and is missing some. This sample carries approximately 200,000 clones, about four fifths of them seen once, and the ten largest clones take approximately 1.4%.

Input material: PBMCs. The TCR was taken from a girl aged 5 to 17 in good health and CMV-seropositive. This chain links TRBV11-2 with TRBJ1-4, with 9 nucleotides matching TRBD1. The CDR3 DNA reads as TGTGCCAGCAGCTTATCGACAGGGGGGAATGAAAAACTGTTTTTT. Translated, it gives CASSLSTGGNEKLFF. Looking up the rest from reference TRBV11-2 and TRBJ1-4 gives the full variable domain: EAGVAQSPRYKIIEKRQSVAFWCNPISGHATLYWYQQILGQGPKLLIQFQNNGVVDDSQLPKDRFSAERLKGVDSTLKIQPAKLEDSAVYLCASSLSTGGNEKLFFGSGTQLSVL.